A selection of T cell receptor beta chains follows, all from one sample in a study of identical twins. TCRdb used MiXCR to reprocess the 5' RACE reads, holding one entry per CDR3 protein. Counted here are about 280,000 distinct CDR3 sequences, about 8% occurring once; the ten biggest clones make up roughly 2.1%. These data also formed part of another study, on yellow fever vaccine responses in identical twins.

Input material: memory (CD45RO+) T cells sorted from blood. The receptor source for this set is a woman under 30 in good health. The CDR3 runs from the conserved cysteine through the conserved F or W. The D gene is left open where the match is weak. Where a row states a size, it is once, few, many or the class of an expanded clone; other rows omit it.

J: TRBJ1-6
D: NA
size: NA
length: 15
V: TRBV11-3
DNA: TGTGCCAGCAGCTCTACCGGGACGGTTTACTCACCCCTCCACTTT
CDR3: CASSSTGTVYSPLHF

J: TRBJ2-5
D: TRBD2
size: few
length: 15
V: TRBV7-2
DNA: TGTGCCAGCAGCCCCGGACTAGCGGGACTTGAGACCCAGTACTTC
CDR3: CASSPGLAGLETQYF

J: TRBJ2-3
D: NA
size: many
length: 14
V: TRBV28
DNA: TGTGCCAGCAGTTCGGGGTTGGGCACAGATACGCAGTATTTT
CDR3: CASSSGLGTDTQYF

J: TRBJ2-5
D: NA
size: NA
length: 12
V: TRBV20-1
DNA: TGCAGTGCCAGGATTGGTGCGGAGACCCAGTACTTC
CDR3: CSARIGAETQYF

J: TRBJ2-7
D: NA
size: many
length: 14
V: TRBV11-3
DNA: TGTGCCAGCAGCTTAGTAGACGGAGCCTACGAGCAGTACTTC
CDR3: CASSLVDGAYEQYF

J: TRBJ2-5
D: TRBD2
size: few
length: 14
V: TRBV12-3/TRBV12-4
DNA: TGTGCCAGCAGACTAGCGGGAGGAAGAAAAACCCAGTACTTC
CDR3: CASRLAGGRKTQYF

J: TRBJ2-2
D: NA
size: few
length: 17
V: TRBV4-2
DNA: TGTGCCAGCAGCCAAACAAGGAGGACGGCGAACACCGGGGAGCTGTTTTTT
CDR3: CASSQTRRTANTGELFF

J: TRBJ1-2
D: NA
size: many
length: 17
V: TRBV7-3
DNA: TGTGCCAGCAGCCCTAGACACTCCCCCGGGGGTAACTATGGCTACACCTTC
CDR3: CASSPRHSPGGNYGYTF

J: TRBJ2-1
D: TRBD2
size: few
length: 18
V: TRBV3-1
DNA: TGTGCCAGCAGCCAAGTAGCGGGAGGGCCGAAGGGGTACAATGAGCAGTTCTTC
CDR3: CASSQVAGGPKGYNEQFF

J: TRBJ2-2
D: NA
size: many
length: 12
V: TRBV12-3/TRBV12-4
DNA: TGTGCCAGCAGAATACAGACCGGGGAGCTGTTTTTT
CDR3: CASRIQTGELFF

J: TRBJ2-2
D: TRBD2
size: many
length: 16
V: TRBV7-9
DNA: TGTGCCAGCAGCTTAGGGACTAGCAGAGACACCGGGGAGCTGTTTTTT
CDR3: CASSLGTSRDTGELFF

J: TRBJ2-1
D: TRBD2
size: NA
length: 20
V: TRBV5-1
DNA: TGCGCCAGCAGCTTGGTTTCAGGACGAGCGGGAGGGCCATCCTACAATGAGCAGTTCTTC
CDR3: CASSLVSGRAGGPSYNEQFF

J: TRBJ1-2
D: NA
size: NA
length: 15
V: TRBV7-8
DNA: TGTGCCAGCAGCTTAGCAGGGGATACGGCAACTGGCTACACCTTC
CDR3: CASSLAGDTATGYTF

J: TRBJ1-2
D: NA
size: many
length: 14
V: TRBV7-8
DNA: TGTGCCAGCAGCTTAGGGTCCGTCTCATATGGCTACACCTTC
CDR3: CASSLGSVSYGYTF

J: TRBJ2-1
D: TRBD2
size: NA
length: 15
V: TRBV6-4
DNA: TGTGCCAGCAGTGACGGGGAGGGTATGTACAATGAGCAGTTCTTC
CDR3: CASSDGEGMYNEQFF

J: TRBJ1-5
D: NA
size: few
length: 16
V: TRBV5-1
DNA: TGCGCCAGCAGCTTGGGGGACTCACTACTAAATCAGCCCCAGCATTTT
CDR3: CASSLGDSLLNQPQHF

J: TRBJ2-2
D: NA
size: NA
length: 14
V: TRBV3-1
DNA: TGTGCCAGCAGCCAAGTTCAGGGTTCCGGGGAGCTGTTTTTT
CDR3: CASSQVQGSGELFF

J: TRBJ1-4
D: NA
size: NA
length: 13
V: TRBV6-5
DNA: TGTGCCAGCAGTTACGGTGCTACGGAAAAACTGTTTTTT
CDR3: CASSYGATEKLFF

J: TRBJ2-7
D: TRBD2
size: many
length: 18
V: TRBV5-6
DNA: TGTGCCAGCAGCTCACAGACTAGCGGGAGGCGAAGAAGCTACGAGCAGTACTTC
CDR3: CASSSQTSGRRRSYEQYF

J: TRBJ1-5
D: NA
size: many
length: 13
V: TRBV12-3/TRBV12-4
DNA: TGTGCCAGCAGTTCCGGGCACAATCAGCCCCAGCATTTT
CDR3: CASSSGHNQPQHF

J: TRBJ2-3
D: NA
size: NA
length: 15
V: TRBV28
DNA: TGTGCCAGCGCCCCGTGGGGTAGTAGGGCAGATACGCAGTATTTT
CDR3: CASAPWGSRADTQYF

J: TRBJ2-2
D: NA
size: NA
length: 14
V: TRBV5-5
DNA: TGTGCCAGCAGCGGGGTAGCTTGGTCCGGGGAGCTGTTTTTT
CDR3: CASSGVAWSGELFF

J: TRBJ1-2
D: NA
size: NA
length: 12
V: TRBV5-6
DNA: TGTGCCAGCAGCTCCTGGGTGAAGGGCTACACCTTC
CDR3: CASSSWVKGYTF

J: TRBJ2-1
D: TRBD1
size: few
length: 14
V: TRBV6-1
DNA: TGTGCCAGCAGGGACAAAAACAGGGGCAATGAGCAGTTCTTC
CDR3: CASRDKNRGNEQFF

J: TRBJ1-2
D: NA
size: many
length: 17
V: TRBV12-3/TRBV12-4
DNA: TGTGCCAGCAGTTTAGAGGCGGGGGGATCAACTAACTATGGCTACACCTTC
CDR3: CASSLEAGGSTNYGYTF